This TCR beta chain comes out of a study of regulatory dendritic cells for organ transplantation. Turning to the study itself: Dendritic cell cultures received LPS on day 6.

TCRdb's copy holds only in-frame clones and misses some; the assay was immunoSEQ multiplex PCR. The sample holds under 15,000 clones, roughly three quarters seen once. CFSE-labeled sorted T cells met regulatory or mature dendritic cells for 5 days. The CDR3 loop spans 13 amino acids. Trimming pared 9 bases from V and 0 bases from J, leaving 12 bases between. From germline, CDR1 is MNHEY and CDR2 SVGAGI. With respect to this clone: What it binds is not known.

The specimen sequenced was naive CD8+ T cells from blood cultured with regulatory dendritic cells. Subset noted: CD45RA+ naive T cells. The origin of this receptor is a human donor in good health. The rearrangement links TRBV6-5 to TRBJ2-7; D not certain. The DNA for the CDR3 is TGTGCCAGTGCCGTACTGAGCTCCTACGAGCAGTACTTC. The encoded protein is CASAVLSSYEQYF.